This note documents a single T cell receptor beta chain sequence. Germline CDR1 SGHRS, CDR2 YFSETQ. Between the trimmed V and J ends, which lost 5 bases and 3 bases, there was a span of 22 bases. The CDR3 loop spans 17 amino acids. This entry comes from a study of shared clonotypes between healthy human individuals. Donors were healthy HIV-negative adults without recently reported acute infections or vaccinations. Every unsorted PBMC PCR replicate was loaded with about 300 ng DNA, approximately 30,000 T cell genomes. TCRdb keeps only in-frame clones here, not all; method: immunoSEQ multiplex PCR. This table holds about 600,000 clones, around three quarters found once.

This clonotype was obtained from a woman aged 40 to 50 in good health. Some clones in this sample may be carry-over from other donors' samples. Sequenced input: PBMCs. The chain recombines TRBV5-1 with TRBJ2-3, with D tentatively TRBD2 (6 bases). CDR3 residues: CASSLAHDARGTDTQYF. In DNA, the CDR3 is TGCGCCAGCAGTCTAGCGCACGACGCACGCGGTACAGATACGCAGTATTTT.